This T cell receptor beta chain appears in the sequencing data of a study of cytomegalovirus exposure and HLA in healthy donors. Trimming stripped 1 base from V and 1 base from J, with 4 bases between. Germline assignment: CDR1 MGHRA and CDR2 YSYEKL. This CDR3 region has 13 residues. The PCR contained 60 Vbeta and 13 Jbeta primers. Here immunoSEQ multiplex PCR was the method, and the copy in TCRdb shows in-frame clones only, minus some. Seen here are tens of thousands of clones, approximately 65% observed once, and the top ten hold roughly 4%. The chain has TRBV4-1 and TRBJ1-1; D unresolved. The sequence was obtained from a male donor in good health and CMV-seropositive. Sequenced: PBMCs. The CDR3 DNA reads TGCGCCAGCAGCCAAGCCGGGAACACTGAAGCTTTCTTT. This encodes CASSQAGNTEAFF.